Listed below are T cell receptor beta chains from one sample, sequenced in a study of cytomegalovirus exposure and HLA in healthy donors. Some clones are missing from TCRdb's copy, which holds only in-frame ones; the method was immunoSEQ multiplex PCR. Of under 300,000 clones listed, 80% to 90% are singletons. Sequenced: PBMCs. The source is a man aged 40-50 years in good health and CMV-seropositive. The CDR3 runs from the conserved cysteine through the conserved F or W. D genes are given only for firm matches.

j_call | d_call | v_call | cdr3_aa | cdr3_nt
TRBJ1-4 | TRBD1 | TRBV7-9 | CASSYGLLQGANEKLFF | TGTGCCAGCAGCTACGGTCTATTACAGGGGGCTAATGAAAAACTGTTTTTT
TRBJ1-1 | . | TRBV18 | CASSPPPVGDTEAFF | TGTGCCAGCTCACCCCCCCCGGTCGGGGACACTGAAGCTTTCTTT
TRBJ2-7 | . | TRBV4-3 | CASSQDWAGPTYEQYF | TGCGCCAGCAGCCAAGATTGGGCGGGTCCTACCTACGAGCAGTACTTC
TRBJ2-1 | TRBD2 | TRBV7-2 | CASSLVETSGWGEQFF | TGTGCCAGCAGCTTAGTAGAGACTAGCGGATGGGGGGAGCAGTTCTTC
TRBJ2-5 | . | TRBV7-2 | CASSVPQRSQETQYF | TGTGCCAGCAGCGTCCCCCAGCGGTCACAAGAGACCCAGTACTTC
TRBJ1-1 | TRBD1 | TRBV27 | CASSSRTGGFSEAFF | TGTGCCAGCAGCTCTCGGACAGGGGGCTTTTCTGAAGCTTTCTTT
TRBJ1-2 | . | TRBV6-6 | CASRTYTNYGYTF | TGTGCCAGCAGGACATACACTAACTATGGCTACACCTTC
TRBJ2-7 | TRBD2 | TRBV6-1 | CASSRTSWEQYF | TGTGCCAGCAGCCGGACTAGTTGGGAGCAGTACTTC
TRBJ2-7 | TRBD2 | TRBV27 | CASSLGLAGVTREQYF | TGTGCCAGCAGTCTGGGACTAGCGGGAGTAACGCGCGAGCAGTACTTC
TRBJ2-1 | . | TRBV27 | CASSFLANNNEQFF | TGTGCCAGCAGTTTCCTAGCGAACAACAATGAGCAGTTCTTC
TRBJ2-1 | . | TRBV2 | CASTEGVQSYNEQFF | TGTGCCAGCACAGAGGGGGTTCAGTCCTACAATGAGCAGTTCTTC
TRBJ2-1 | TRBD2 | TRBV11-3 | CASSLTQWGGDNEQFF | TGTGCCAGCAGCTTAACGCAGTGGGGAGGGGACAATGAGCAGTTCTTC